This T cell receptor (beta chain) was identified in a study of CD8 T cells in Susac syndrome. Background on the study: Sequenced Susac syndrome patients included over five with active disease and roughly 8 who were in remission. Patients with Susac syndrome were therapy-naive, on corticosteroids, or on intravenous immunoglobulin alone at blood draw.

Looked up from germline, CDR1 is ENHRY and CDR2 is SYGVKD. V dropped 3 bases and J dropped 6; count of bases not matched to a gene: 11. CDR3 size: 17 residues. TEMRA cells were FACS-enriched, and CD8+ and CD4+ T cells were isolated negatively. Random hexamers were used to reverse transcribe 0.5 to 1 ug of RNA. Amplification of TCR beta CDR3 across 54 Vbeta and 13 Jbeta was performed with immunoSEQ multiplex PCR. A single record per CDR3 protein comes from TCRdb applying MiXCR to the immunoSEQ multiplex PCR reads. The sample carries approximately 180,000 distinct CDR3 sequences, 91% recorded once. Sample: CD4+ T cells from PBMCs. The TCR originated in a human donor with Susac syndrome. J is TRBJ1-5 and V is TRBV10-3, with TRBD1 matching 10 bases. This chain's CDR3 is CAISDWDRGISGQPQHF. The CDR3 DNA follows: TGTGCCATCAGTGATTGGGACAGGGGAATTTCGGGTCAGCCCCAGCATTTT.